This passage covers 19 T cell receptor beta chains from one sample sequenced in a study of T cell clonotyping in hematopoietic cell transplantation. Clones were sequenced by immunoSEQ multiplex PCR, and TCRdb holds only the in-frame ones, with some missing. The sample shows 7,000 to 8,500 clones, approximately 96% of them seen only once. The input for sequencing was PBMCs, taken 30 days after allogeneic stem cell transplant. All receptors come from a male patient between 40 and 49 years old who had an allogeneic stem cell transplant from a related donor, so the T cells may come from the graft donor. Some clones in this sample may be carry-over from other donors' samples.

The genes are TRBV5-4 and TRBJ2-3; no definite D call. The CDR3 consists of 14 residues. V shed 0 bases and J shed 2 bases, with 7 bases lying between them. Germline values: CDR1 SGHNT, CDR2 YYREEE (reference sequence). The CDR3 here is CASSLGGSTDTQYF. CDR3 bases: TGTGCCAGCAGCTTGGGGGGTTCCACAGATACGCAGTATTTT.

The chain is built from TRBV6-6 and TRBJ1-5; perhaps TRBD1 as D (5 bases). This CDR3 has 15 amino acids. Looked up from germline, CDR1 is MNHNY and CDR2 is SVGAGI (reference sequence). V was cut by 5 bases and J by 2 bases, with 13 bases left in between. This CDR3 reads CASSADIGGNQPQHF. As DNA, the CDR3 is TGTGCCAGCAGTGCGGACATTGGGGGCAATCAGCCCCAGCATTTT.

This chain uses TRBV28 with TRBJ2-5, with D perhaps matching TRBD1 or TRBD2 (5 bases each). The germline V gene encodes CDR1 MDHEN and CDR2 SYDVKM. V lost 1 base and J lost 6, with 12 bases in between. CDR3 length: 14 residues. Here the CDR3 reads CASSLYGGRKTQYF. The CDR3 DNA reads as TGTGCCAGCAGTTTATATGGGGGTAGGAAGACCCAGTACTTC.

The chain employs TRBV5-1 and TRBJ2-3; D not certain. This CDR3 comprises 11 residues. From germline, CDR1 is SGHRS and CDR2 YFSETQ. Deletions cut 3 bases from V and 4 bases from J, with 3 bases between. The CDR3 here is CASSSSDTQYF. For the CDR3, the DNA is TGCGCCAGCAGCTCGTCAGATACGCAGTATTTT.

CDR3 DNA: TGTGCCAGCAGCTTAGACCGGGACAGGGAGAGGGGCACCGGAAGGTTGGCCTCCTACGAGCAGTACTTC. The encoded protein is CASSLDRDRERGTGRLASYEQYF. The V gene is TRBV13, the J gene TRBJ2-7, with TRBD1 identical over 9 bases. Germline CDR1 reads PRHDT; CDR2 reads FYEKMQ (reference sequence). V was clipped by 1 base and J by 0 bases; unmatched bases: 25. The CDR3 runs to 23 residues.

The V and J genes are TRBV4-2 and TRBJ1-2; 7 positions match TRBD1. V trimming: 3 bases; J trimming: 8 bases; junction bases outside the gene matches: 12. Germline V gene lookup returns CDR1 LGHNA and CDR2 YNFKEQ. The CDR3 sequence is 15 residues long. This CDR3 reads CASSQDRDSKGGYTF. The CDR3 DNA is TGTGCCAGCAGCCAGGACCGGGACAGCAAGGGGGGCTACACCTTC.

The chain couples TRBV7-2 to TRBJ1-3, with unresolved D. The germline gives CDR1 SGHTA, CDR2 FQGNSA. The CDR3 sequence is 12 residues long. Trimming pared 4 bases from V and 4 bases from J, leaving 5 bases between. The CDR3, as DNA: TGTGCCAGCAGCTCGGAGGGAAACACCATATATTTT. Translation gives CASSSEGNTIYF.

The chain recombines TRBV2 with TRBJ1-2; D is possibly TRBD1 (6 bases). The CDR3 runs 14 residues. Trimming pared 3 bases from V and 6 bases from J, leaving 14 bases between. Germline values: CDR1 SNHLY, CDR2 FYNNEI. CDR3 protein: CASSEGGRSDGYTF. The CDR3 DNA reads TGTGCCAGCAGTGAGGGGGGGCGCAGCGATGGCTACACCTTC. The full variable domain, rest sourced from reference TRBV2 and TRBJ1-2, is EPEVTQTPSHQVTQMGQEVILRCVPISNHLYFYWYRQILGQKVEFLVSFYNNEISEKSEIFDDQFSVERPDGSNFTLKIRSTKLEDSAMYFCASSEGGRSDGYTFGSGTRLTVV.

This chain joins TRBV7-2 and TRBJ2-7; the D is unclear. CDR3 length: 13 amino acids. CDR1 is SGHTA and CDR2 is FQGNSA in the germline V gene. Trimming took 5 bases from V and 1 from J, leaving 9 bases between them. The CDR3 loop is CASSDTLSYEQYF. In nucleotides, the CDR3 is TGTGCCAGCAGCGATACGCTATCCTACGAGCAGTACTTC.

The chain has TRBV9 and TRBJ1-5, with 7 nucleotides matching TRBD1. CDR3 size: 14 residues. Trimming cost V 7 bases and J 9 bases; bases outside gene matches: 13. Looked up from germline, CDR1 is SGDLS and CDR2 is YYNGEE. The CDR3 nucleotides are TGTGCCAGCGGTCACGGGACAGATTCTCGGCCCCAGCATTTT. Translated, it gives CASGHGTDSRPQHF.

The rearrangement uses TRBV7-9 and TRBJ1-2; D gene uncertain. The germline gives CDR1 SEHNR, CDR2 FQNEAQ (reference sequence). The CDR3 totals 13 residues. V was shortened by 4 bases and J by 7 bases, with 13 bases between the two germline ends. The CDR3 DNA reads as TGTGCCAGCAGCTCCGACTTCTGGGGTGGCTACACCTTC. Amino acids: CASSSDFWGGYTF.

V usage is TRBV27 and J usage is TRBJ1-5; D may be TRBD1 (5 bases). V lost 6 bases and J lost 6, with 15 bases in between. CDR1 and CDR2 (germline): MNHEY, SMNVEV (reference sequence). This CDR3 region has 14 residues. DNA of the CDR3: TGTGCCAGCAGGGGTCCCGGGGGAGGTCAGCCCCAGCATTTT. This gives the protein CASRGPGGGQPQHF.

The J gene is TRBJ1-5, the V gene TRBV6-1, with 8 positions matching TRBD1. CDR1 and CDR2 (germline): MNHNS, SASEGT. With V trimmed by 3 bases and J by 5 bases, 3 bases remained unmatched. The CDR3 is 14 amino acids. The CDR3 DNA reads TGTGCCAGCAGTGACGGACAGGGTCATCAGCCCCAGCATTTT. Translation gives CASSDGQGHQPQHF.

This sequence joins TRBV11-1 and TRBJ2-3; D may be TRBD2 (5 bases). V lost 8 bases and J lost 1, with 13 bases in between. CDR1 is SGHAT and CDR2 is FQDESV in the germline V gene (reference sequence). The CDR3 extends over 14 amino acids. The CDR3 loop is CASANGRGTDTQYF. CDR3 coding DNA: TGTGCCAGCGCGAACGGGCGGGGCACAGATACGCAGTATTTT.

This sequence joins TRBV5-1 and TRBJ1-2, with a weak D call TRBD1 (6 bases). The V gene lost 5 bases and the J gene lost 0 bases, with 11 bases spanning the gap. The CDR3 totals 14 residues. Germline CDR1 and CDR2: SGHRS and YFSETQ. CDR3 amino acids: CASSLQGTNYGYTF. The CDR3 nucleotides are TGCGCCAGCAGTCTCCAGGGGACTAACTATGGCTACACCTTC.

This chain joins TRBV5-1 and TRBJ1-4, with 9 bases lining up with TRBD1. With 4 bases clipped from V and 10 bases from J, the junction kept 8 bases outside the gene matches. The CDR3 runs 14 residues. Germline CDR1 is SGHRS and CDR2 is YFSETQ. This chain's CDR3 is CASSAGTGPRKLFF. CDR3 in DNA: TGCGCCAGCAGCGCCGGGACAGGGCCTCGAAAACTGTTTTTT.

The chain couples TRBV5-1 to TRBJ1-3, with D possibly matching TRBD1 (6 bases). CDR1 and CDR2 from the germline V gene are SGHRS and YFSETQ. The CDR3 extends over 14 amino acids. V was clipped by 2 bases and J by 4 bases, with 10 bases between them. CDR3 region: CASSFEGGGNTIYF. For the CDR3, the DNA is TGCGCCAGCAGCTTTGAAGGGGGAGGAAACACCATATATTTT.

The chain couples TRBV29-1 to TRBJ2-2, with TRBD1 matching 7 bases. The CDR3 consists of 14 residues. V lost 5 bases, J lost 1 base, and 4 bases stayed unmatched. Germline CDR1 reads SQVTM; CDR2 reads ANQGSEA. The CDR3 is CSVRTGWNTGELFF. The DNA for the CDR3 is TGCAGCGTTAGGACAGGATGGAACACCGGGGAGCTGTTTTTT.

The V call is TRBV9, the J call TRBJ1-2; 7 nucleotides match TRBD1. J gave up 0 bases and V 6 bases, and 17 bases lay outside the gene matches. The CDR3 has 18 amino acids. Germline V gene data show CDR1 as SGDLS and CDR2 as YYNGEE. The CDR3, as DNA: TGTGCCAGCACCAAAACACTTACGAACAGGGGACCTAACTATGGCTACACCTTC. Its protein product is CASTKTLTNRGPNYGYTF.